The 5 T cell receptor beta chains reported below all come from one sample, sequenced in a study of neurological immune-mediated disorders. TCRdb reprocessed the 5' RACE reads via MiXCR and lists one record per CDR3 protein. The sample carries roughly 50,000 distinct CDR3 sequences, about 13% recorded once. Time point indicated: longitudinal time-point 3. What was sequenced was PBMCs. Every receptor here comes from a male donor with HTLV-1-associated myelopathy (HAM/TSP).

There are many counts of this clonotype. The chain carries TRBV5-1 and TRBJ1-5, with D hard to call. The germline V gene has CDR1 SGHRS and CDR2 YFSETQ. The CDR3 sequence is 13 residues long. The V and J ends lost 5 bases and 4 bases respectively, with 10 bases between them. CDR3 DNA: TGCGCCAGCAGTCCGGACGGTAATCAGCCCCAGCATTTT. Translation gives CASSPDGNQPQHF.

This clonotype was found many times. This chain links TRBV10-3 with TRBJ2-1, with 10 bases identical to TRBD2. This CDR3 is built from 16 residues. Germline V CDR1 and CDR2: ENHRY, SYGVKD. With V trimmed by 0 bases and J by 4 bases, 3 bases remained unmatched. The CDR3 DNA reads as TGTGCCATCAGTGAGTCGGGTAGCGGGGGGTACAATGAGCAGTTCTTC. Its translation: CAISESGSGGYNEQFF.

This clonotype has a count of ten or more. The chain employs TRBV5-1 and TRBJ2-7, with 8 bases aligning to TRBD1. V lost 4 bases to trimming and J lost 6 bases; unmatched junction nucleotides: 3. Germline CDR1 and CDR2: SGHRS and YFSETQ. The CDR3 runs 12 residues. As DNA, the CDR3 is TGCGCCAGCAGCATAGACAGGGGCGAGCAGTACTTC. Translation: CASSIDRGEQYF.

The J gene is TRBJ2-1, the V gene TRBV6-6; TRBD2 is a possible D gene (6 bases). Trimming took 8 bases from V and 8 from J, leaving 16 bases between them. The CDR3 covers 13 residues. The germline gives CDR1 MNHNY, CDR2 SVGAGI (reference sequence). DNA for the CDR3: TGTGCCAGCGGATCCGATCCGGGGGATGAGCAGTTCTTC. Its protein is CASGSDPGDEQFF.

The chain couples TRBV28 to TRBJ2-7; 8 nucleotides line up with TRBD2. CDR3 size: 16 residues. With V trimmed by 7 bases and J by 0 bases, 11 bases remained unmatched. Germline V gives CDR1 MDHEN, CDR2 SYDVKM. CDR3 in amino acids: CASTSGGGGPSYEQYF. The CDR3 DNA is TGTGCCAGCACCTCGGGGGGGGGTGGGCCCTCCTACGAGCAGTACTTC.